The clone carrying this T cell receptor beta chain was seen more than once but under ten times. In the authors' workflow: Amplification of reference gene primers provided the estimated nucleated cell counts. Here immunoSEQ multiplex PCR was the method, and the copy in TCRdb shows in-frame clones only, minus some. Clonal size and the V and J genes are those of that table, whereas D and trimming came from the DNA. The sample includes over 150,000 clones, around 84% of them seen just once. The V gene end was trimmed by 2 bases and the J gene end by 0 bases; junction bases not matched to a gene: 3. CDR3 length: 15 residues. Germline CDR1 and CDR2: MNHNY and SVGAGI (reference sequence). The data belong to a study of blood T cell repertoires in COVID-19. Across the whole study: PBMCs, B-cell-depleted T cells, or T cells provided the cDNA or gDNA that made up the material.

The rearrangement links TRBV6-6 to TRBJ1-1, with TRBD1 identical over 7 bases. Sequencing was performed on peripheral blood. The source is a man over 45 with active or convalescent COVID-19. In DNA form, the CDR3 reads TGTGCCAGCAGTTACGGCGACAGGGTGAACACTGAAGCTTTCTTT. Its protein is CASSYGDRVNTEAFF.